This T cell receptor (beta chain) was sequenced for a study of long-term antiretroviral therapy in people with HIV. A v3.0 immunoSEQ assay was performed at survey level. The assay was immunoSEQ multiplex PCR, and TCRdb's table has in-frame clones only and misses some. This sample has some 15,000 clones, with more than 65% found just once. Per individual, the PBMC samples numbered at least one pre-ART and at least two post-ART. Samples held about 0.85-10 million cryopreserved PBMC, and DNA extraction followed. Remarks on this clone: The antigen remains unidentified.

Study-level points and caveats: Relative to control repertoires, HIV repertoires exhibited narrower CDR3 length ranges. Dominance of pre-ART expanded clones persisted, fluctuating and often declining after ART.

Trimming removed 1 base from V and 4 bases from J, with 14 bases in between. There are 16 residues in the CDR3. CDR1 is MGHRA and CDR2 is YSYEKL in the germline V gene. This TCR was recovered from a man younger than 45 with HIV. The V and J genes are TRBV4-1 and TRBJ2-1; D may be TRBD1 or TRBD2 (5 bases each). Sample: unsorted PBMCs, taken 1.2 to 1.3 years before starting antiretroviral therapy. The CDR3 sequence: CASSQVLLGEYNEQFF. CDR3 in DNA: TGCGCCAGCAGCCAAGTGTTGCTAGGGGAGTACAATGAGCAGTTCTTC.